This T cell receptor (beta chain) is from a study of blood T cell repertoires in COVID-19. The wider study: Researchers got acute and convalescent COVID-19 samples from the United States, Italy and Spain. Sources were T cells, B-cell-depleted T cells, or PBMCs; the material itself was cDNA or gDNA.

The CDR3 spans 14 residues. V lost 4 bases, J lost 1 base, and 11 bases lay in between. Germline V gives CDR1 LGHDT, CDR2 YNNKEL (reference sequence). In the original processing: The assay estimated nucleated cells by amplifying reference gene primers. Profiled with immunoSEQ multiplex PCR; TCRdb holds only in-frame clones, not every one. The DNA was the basis for D and trimming; V, J and clone size are from that table. The repertoire consists of 150,000 to 170,000 clones, with approximately 80% occurring once and the leading ten covering 3.7%. The rearrangement links TRBV3-1 (or the pseudogene TRBV3-2) to TRBJ2-7, with D perhaps TRBD1 (6 bases). The specimen was peripheral blood. This TCR was recovered from an elderly woman with acute or convalescent COVID-19. The CDR3 nucleotides read TGTGCCAGCAGCCTCACGGACAGATCCTACGAGCAGTACTTC. Encoded protein: CASSLTDRSYEQYF.